This T cell receptor (beta chain) stems from a study of prognosis after radiotherapy for stage I lung cancer. Across the whole study: None of the non-small cell lung cancer patients was considered medically operable. Study-level results: Counts of unique TCR clones fell following stereotactic body radiation therapy, median roughly 9,900 versus 7,200.

The patients, a group without prior chemotherapy, radiotherapy or other malignancies, were all node-negative on CT and PET/CT. The CDR3 covers 16 residues. With 0 bases removed from V and 6 bases from J, the gap between germline ends came to 15 bases. CDR1 is MGHRA, CDR2 YSYEKL, per germline. Multiplex PCR, run in two rounds, amplified TCR beta CDR3 from genomic DNA. Initially, in first-round PCR, primers specific to each TRBV and TRBJ gene were used. Universal primers were used in the second PCR round. TCRdb analysed the multiplex PCR reads with MiXCR anew, one entry per CDR3 protein. This table has fewer than 40,000 distinct CDR3 sequences, more than 30% appearing once. This clonotype was counted ten times or more. Its specificity is unknown.

Sequencing used PBMCs, obtained before or after stereotactic body radiation therapy (not recorded which). The receptor's source is a donor of 50 years or more with non-small cell lung cancer. The chain recombines TRBV4-1 with TRBJ1-5; the D gene is possibly TRBD1 (5 bases). This chain's CDR3 is CASSQDWRQRGQPQHF. The CDR3 bases are TGCGCCAGCAGCCAAGATTGGAGGCAGAGGGGTCAGCCCCAGCATTTT.